The sequence of this TCR beta chain was determined in a study of identical twins. This clonotype was found a few times. MiXCR, applied by TCRdb to the 5' RACE reads, yields one record per CDR3 protein. The repertoire includes about 340,000 distinct CDR3 sequences, about 12% of them detected once, and roughly 7.8% sits in the top ten. V shed 2 bases and J shed 4 bases, with 15 bases lying between them. CDR3 size: 16 residues. Germline CDR1 is SEHNR and CDR2 is FQNEAQ (reference sequence). The data were also submitted as part of a second study, on yellow fever vaccine responses in identical twins.

The TCR sequence derives from a woman aged 18-35 years in good health. The genes are TRBV7-9 and TRBJ2-1, with D maybe TRBD2 (6 bases). Sequenced material: CD8+ T cells sorted from blood. CDR3 coding DNA: TGTGCCAGCAGCTTATTTATAGGCGGGGAATACAATGAGCAGTTCTTC. This translates into CASSLFIGGEYNEQFF.